This T cell receptor (beta chain) was documented in a study of T cells in Graves' hyperthyroidism and ophthalmopathy. Every diagnosis used clinical symptoms, serum thyroxine and TRAb, thyroid ultrasound and orbital computed tomography. It was 8 to 10 ml of fresh peripheral blood that supplied the PBMCs. Amplified regions were TCR beta CDR3 sequences from RNA transcripts. Initially, a first-round RT-PCR of the TCR CDR3 employed the HTBI primer set. One entry per CDR3 protein, called by TCRdb with MiXCR from the multiplex PCR reads. The profile shows about 300,000 distinct CDR3 sequences, approximately 19% of them singletons. In this sample, this clonotype turned up a few times. Its antigen is not identified. The length of the CDR3 is 12 residues. The V and J ends lost 2 bases and 2 bases respectively, with 3 bases between them. Germline V gene sequence: CDR1 LNHDA, CDR2 SQIVND (reference sequence). Overall study results and limits: Most thyroid clonotypes with frequency above 0.001 were detected in blood.

This sequence originates from a man aged 50-59 years with Graves' ophthalmopathy. The chain uses TRBV19 and TRBJ1-1, with D unresolved. The specimen sequenced was blood. The DNA of the CDR3 is TGTGCCAGTAGTATAAGCAACACTGAAGCTTTCTTT. The encoded protein is CASSISNTEAFF.